This T cell receptor (beta chain) was identified during a study of T cells in Graves' hyperthyroidism and ophthalmopathy. PBMCs came from less than 11 ml fresh peripheral blood. This clonotype was detected only a few times. The CDR3 consists of 13 residues. Trimming removed 1 base from V and 2 bases from J, with 7 bases in between. Looked up from germline, CDR1 is DFQATT and CDR2 is SNEGSKA (reference sequence). Researchers amplified the TCR beta CDR3 regions from RNA transcripts. The TCR CDR3 was amplified in a first-round RT-PCR using the HTBI primer set. TCRdb called the multiplex PCR reads again in MiXCR, with one record for every CDR3 protein. The repertoire has around 200,000 distinct CDR3 sequences, about a sixth of them found once; the top ten carry roughly two fifths.

The gene calls are TRBV20-1 and TRBJ2-3, with no clear D. The source is a man aged 35-49 years with Graves' hyperthyroidism. The sample taken for sequencing was blood. The CDR3 reads CSARAPHTDTQYF. The CDR3 bases are TGCAGTGCTAGAGCGCCTCACACAGATACGCAGTATTTT.